The entry below describes one T cell receptor beta chain. Germline V lookup: CDR1 LNHDA, CDR2 SQIVND (reference sequence). The CDR3 is 19 residues long. Trimming took off 0 bases at V and 2 bases at J, with 20 bases between the two ends. Sequencing was performed with immunoSEQ multiplex PCR; in TCRdb, only in-frame clones are kept and a portion is missing. Found here are around 500,000 clones, 70% to 90% of them singletons; the top ten hold approximately 1.8%. This study enrolled people aged about 18 to 90 from 20 to 25 US geographic areas. Cohort 3 donors were reported recovered after two negative PCRs, clearance, or symptom resolution. The source of the sample is a study of blood T cell repertoires in COVID-19.

The sequenced sample was PBMCs or T cells enriched from blood (not recorded which). The V call is TRBV19, the J call TRBJ1-3, with no clear D. This clonotype was sampled from a woman aged 40 to 49 who had recovered from COVID-19. CDR3 DNA: TGTGCCAGTAGTATAGATCCCCTCCTCGCGGCAAAAACTGGAAACACCATATATTTT. Amino acids: CASSIDPLLAAKTGNTIYF.